The clone carrying this T cell receptor beta chain was counted a single time. Being one base from a much bigger clone, this may be a read error. The CDR3 spans 14 residues. The germline V gene has CDR1 SGHVS and CDR2 FQNEAQ. The CDR3 regions of TCR beta were amplified from RNA transcripts. The HTBI set primed first-round TCR CDR3 RT-PCR. TCRdb re-derived calls from the multiplex PCR reads in MiXCR, one entry per CDR3 protein. The data show about 640,000 distinct CDR3 sequences, about 15% seen once. The sample originates from a study of T cells in Graves' hyperthyroidism and ophthalmopathy. The source material was blood. The clonotype was recovered from a woman aged 45-65 years with Graves' ophthalmopathy. V usage is TRBV7-8 and J usage is TRBJ1-2, with D hard to call. CDR3 nucleotides: TGTGCCAGCAGCTTAGTGGCTGGGAACTATGACTACACCTTC. It translates to CASSLVAGNYDYTF.